The 5 T cell receptor beta chains below come from one sample, sequenced in a study of glioma-infiltrating T cells after dendritic cell vaccination. This sample's time point: after dendritic cell vaccination, including at tumor progression/relapse. Assay used: immunoSEQ multiplex PCR; TCRdb lists only in-frame clones, some missing. This repertoire shows tens of thousands of clones, 85% found once; its top ten account for around 8.5%. The specimen comprised blood, sampled after dendritic cell vaccination. All receptors come from a human donor with glioblastoma.

This clone has only a few counts. The chain carries TRBV5-1 and TRBJ2-7, with 14 bases identical to TRBD2. The V gene end was trimmed by 4 bases and the J gene end by 0 bases; junction bases not matched to a gene: 9. The CDR3 has 18 amino acids. CDR1 is SGHRS and CDR2 is YFSETQ in the germline V gene. CDR3 DNA: TGCGCCAGCAGCACTGGACTAGCGGGGGGCCGTAGCTCCTACGAGCAGTACTTC. This sequence encodes CASSTGLAGGRSSYEQYF.

The rearrangement uses TRBV6-1 and TRBJ1-2; D perhaps matches TRBD1 (6 bases). Per germline, CDR1 MNHNS and CDR2 SASEGT. Trimming removed 3 bases from V and 5 bases from J, with 16 bases in between. This CDR3 is built from 15 residues. CDR3 residues: CASSEGAGAGYGYTF. The CDR3 DNA reads as TGTGCCAGCAGTGAGGGGGCAGGGGCTGGATATGGCTACACCTTC.

CDR3 DNA sequence: TGTGCCAGCAGTGTAGGACAGGGAACGTATGGCTACACCTTC. Residues: CASSVGQGTYGYTF. The chain combines TRBV25-1 with TRBJ1-2; 8 nucleotides align to TRBD1. CDR1 and CDR2 from the germline V gene are MGHDK and SYGVNS. V was clipped by 4 bases and J by 5 bases; unmatched bases: 6. The CDR3 covers 14 residues.

The gene calls are TRBV2 and TRBJ2-1, with 9 bases matching TRBD2. The CDR3 runs to 15 residues. V gave up 10 bases and J gave up 7 bases; unmatched junction bases: 14. In germline, CDR1 is SNHLY, CDR2 FYNNEI. CDR3 in amino acids: CATRPPGLASNEQFF. CDR3 sequence (DNA): TGTGCCACCCGCCCCCCGGGACTAGCCAGTAATGAGCAGTTCTTC.

J is TRBJ1-2 and V is TRBV7-2; D not certain. Trimming shortened V by 1 base and J by 1 base, and 10 bases separated the two germline ends. CDR3 size: 15 residues. Per germline, CDR1 SGHTA and CDR2 FQGNSA. The CDR3 DNA reads TGTGCCAGCAGCTTAGTCCCAGGCGATAACTATGGCTACACCTTC. It codes for CASSLVPGDNYGYTF.